There are a few counts of the clone carrying this TCR beta chain. The CDR3 loop spans 16 amino acids. With 5 bases clipped from V and 3 bases from J, the junction kept 7 bases outside the gene matches. In germline, CDR1 is SEHNR, CDR2 FQNEAQ (reference sequence). TCRdb re-called the 5' RACE reads with MiXCR, one entry per CDR3 protein. This sample has more than 80,000 distinct CDR3 sequences; about 12% occur once, and the top ten carry 35% to 45%. These data come from a study of spatial heterogeneity in lung cancer. Time point indicated: sample taken at primary tumor resection. The donor group consisted of 55 to 85 patients who had untreated, early-stage non-small cell lung cancer.

This chain uses TRBV7-9 with TRBJ2-3; 11 bases align to TRBD2. The receptor was isolated from a male donor with early-stage non-small cell lung cancer. The material sequenced was PBMCs, taken at surgery. CDR3: CASSPIAGGLTDTQYF. The CDR3 DNA follows: TGTGCCAGCAGCCCGATAGCGGGAGGGCTTACAGATACGCAGTATTTT. Drawing the rest from reference TRBV7-9 and TRBJ2-3, the complete variable domain is DTGVSQNPRHKITKRGQNVTFRCDPISEHNRLYWYRQTLGQGPEFLTYFQNEAQLEKSRLLSDRFSAERPKGSFSTLEIQRTEQGDSAMYLCASSPIAGGLTDTQYFGPGTRLTVL.